These 3 T cell receptor beta chains share one sample of origin, sequenced in a study of radiotherapy plus CTLA-4 blockade in lung cancer (dated by TCRdb to between 2018 and 2020). The library was prepared using the immunoSEQ multiplex PCR assay. TCRdb retrieved this table from immuneACCESS and kept in-frame rearrangements only. Not all clones are present; in checked studies, unresolved V genes account for under half, and no reason is known for the remainder. This sample is represented by about 95,000 clones; under 90% of them were singletons. Of the sample, roughly 0.85% is held by the ten largest clones. The material sequenced was peripheral blood, taken from a patient treated with radiotherapy plus ipilimumab. These TCRs come from a human donor with non-small cell lung cancer who had stable disease on radiotherapy plus ipilimumab.

The rearrangement links TRBV11-2 to TRBJ2-3; D gene ambiguous. Germline V gives CDR1 SGHAT, CDR2 FQNNGV. The V gene lost 2 bases and the J gene lost 4 bases, with 10 bases spanning the gap. The CDR3 spans 14 residues. CDR3 in amino acids: CASSLILSPDTQYF. CDR3 DNA sequence: TGTGCCAGCAGCTTAATTTTAAGCCCAGATACGCAGTATTTT.

The chain has TRBV4-2 and TRBJ1-2; D is unresolved. This CDR3 spans 18 amino acids. Germline lookup yields CDR1 LGHNA and CDR2 YNFKEQ. The ends were cut back, 3 bases at V and 0 bases at J, with 20 bases in the middle. CDR3 amino acids: CASSQDYGQAGTNYGYTF. Here the CDR3 DNA reads TGTGCCAGCAGCCAGGACTACGGCCAGGCAGGCACTAACTATGGCTACACCTTC.

The J gene is TRBJ2-4, the V gene TRBV5-5, with a tentative D call TRBD2 (6 bases). This CDR3 has 14 amino acids. CDR1 and CDR2 (germline): SGHKS, YYEKEE (reference sequence). Deletions cut 0 bases from V and 7 bases from J, with 11 bases between. For the CDR3, the DNA is TGTGCCAGCAGCTTGGTTCCTAGCGAGAACATTCAGTACTTC. It encodes CASSLVPSENIQYF.